Shown below are 19 T cell receptor beta chains from a single sample sequenced in a study of shared clonotypes between healthy human individuals (dated by TCRdb to 2020 to 2022). The library was generated by the immunoSEQ multiplex PCR assay. TCRdb holds this immuneACCESS table with in-frame rearrangements only. Some clones are missing; in checked studies, unresolved V genes explain under half, and the rest has no known cause. Recorded for this sample are a few hundred thousand clones; around 70% of them occurred a single time. Clones ranked in the top ten supply less than 11% of the sample. Sequences were obtained from memory CD4+ T cells sorted from blood. Sample cell subset or site, as interpreted from the label and publication: CD45RA-negative fraction. The receptors come from a man aged 25 to 45 in good health.

The chain combines TRBV5-1 with TRBJ1-5; D unresolved. Trimming removed 9 bases at V and 2 bases at J, with 18 bases between. Germline-derived CDR1 and CDR2 are SGHRS and YFSETQ. CDR3 length: 15 amino acids. CDR3 in DNA: TGCGCCATCCCATTGGGCACTCGGGGCAATCAGCCCCAGCATTTT. This encodes CAIPLGTRGNQPQHF.

The J gene is TRBJ2-3, the V gene TRBV6-1, with 12 bases lining up with TRBD2. CDR3 size: 18 residues. Germline values: CDR1 MNHNS, CDR2 SASEGT. The J segment lost 0 bases and the V segment lost 4 bases, leaving 8 bases of the junction unmatched. For the CDR3, the DNA is TGTGCCAGCAGTGGGACTAGCGGGAAGACCCCTAGCACAGATACGCAGTATTTT. This sequence encodes CASSGTSGKTPSTDTQYF.

In its sample, this clone was seen many times. CDR3 sequence reads: CASSLAFEAFF. The DNA of the CDR3 is TGTGCCAGCAGCTTAGCCTTTGAAGCTTTCTTT. This chain joins TRBV7-9 and TRBJ1-1; D is unclear. This CDR3 is 11 amino acids long. The V and J ends lost 0 bases and 7 bases respectively, with 3 bases between them. The germline gives CDR1 SEHNR, CDR2 FQNEAQ (reference sequence). The entire variable domain, with the rest obtained from reference TRBV7-9 and TRBJ1-1, is as follows: DTGVSQNPRHKITKRGQNVTFRCDPISEHNRLYWYRQTLGQGPEFLTYFQNEAQLEKSRLLSDRFSAERPKGSFSTLEIQRTEQGDSAMYLCASSLAFEAFFGQGTRLTVV.

The J gene is TRBJ1-1, the V gene TRBV29-1; 12 bases are shared with TRBD1. The CDR3 sequence is 13 residues long. Losses at the gene ends were 7 bases for V and 8 bases for J; bases not matched to a gene: 8. CDR1 and CDR2 from the germline V gene are SQVTM and ANQGSEA. The DNA for the CDR3 is TGCAGCGGACGGGACAGGGGGCTCAAAGAAGCTTTCTTT. This codes for CSGRDRGLKEAFF.

The chain couples TRBV19 to TRBJ2-7, with a weak D call TRBD1 (5 bases). The CDR3 has 15 residues. Trimming stripped 5 bases from V and 2 bases from J, with 16 bases between. The V gene's germline CDR1 is LNHDA and CDR2 SQIVND (reference sequence). The CDR3 nucleotides are TGTGCCAGTAGTGTTGCCCAGGGAAGAACCTACGAGCAGTACTTC. As protein: CASSVAQGRTYEQYF.

This clone occurred many times. The CDR3 bases are TGTGCCAGCAGTGAAGCATCAGGGGTTTTGAACACTGAAGCTTTCTTT. Its protein product is CASSEASGVLNTEAFF. The chain joins TRBV6-1 to TRBJ1-1, with a weak D call TRBD1 (6 bases). The length of the CDR3 is 16 residues. V was shortened by 0 bases and J by 0 bases, with 11 bases between the two germline ends. CDR1 and CDR2 from the germline V gene are MNHNS and SASEGT.

The sample holds many counts of this clone. The V gene is TRBV25-1, the J gene TRBJ2-3; possible D gene TRBD1, 5 bases. Germline V gives CDR1 MGHDK, CDR2 SYGVNS. CDR3 length: 18 amino acids. V dropped 4 bases and J dropped 1 base, with 21 bases sitting between them. The CDR3 bases are TGTGCCAGCAGTGCAAGCAGCTACCGCCAGGGCGGCACAGATACGCAGTATTTT. It is translated as CASSASSYRQGGTDTQYF.

V gene TRBV29-1 combines with J gene TRBJ2-3, with 7 bases identical to TRBD1. With 7 bases clipped from V and 5 bases from J, the junction kept 12 bases outside the gene matches. Germline V gives CDR1 SQVTM, CDR2 ANQGSEA. CDR3 size: 14 residues. CDR3 region: CSASGTATIDTQYF. In DNA form, the CDR3 reads TGCAGCGCTTCCGGGACAGCGACGATAGATACGCAGTATTTT.

By share, this clone counts as medium-sized. The same CDR3 is also encoded by other DNA sequences in this sample. V usage is TRBV19 and J usage is TRBJ1-2; D not certain. Germline values: CDR1 LNHDA, CDR2 SQIVND (reference sequence). The V and J ends lost 3 bases and 4 bases respectively, with 6 bases between them. The CDR3 length is 12 residues. CDR3 sequence reads: CASSISVYGYTF. The CDR3 DNA reads as TGTGCCAGTAGTATCTCGGTCTATGGCTACACCTTC.

J is TRBJ1-3 and V is TRBV6-5; D gene ambiguous. The CDR3 consists of 15 residues. Trimming cost V 6 bases and J 0 bases, with 12 bases left between them. Germline loops: CDR1 MNHEY, CDR2 SVGAGI. The CDR3 is CASSSIRVSGNTIYF. The DNA for the CDR3 is TGTGCCAGCAGCTCGATCCGGGTCTCTGGAAACACCATATATTTT.

The chain couples TRBV6-5 to TRBJ2-6, with unresolved D. The V end lost 6 bases, the J end lost 1 base, and 7 bases lay between the germline ends. The germline V gene encodes CDR1 MNHEY and CDR2 SVGAGI. The CDR3 totals 14 residues. The CDR3 DNA reads as TGTGCCAGCAGGGCGGTATCTGGGGCCAACGTCCTGACTTTC. This translates into CASRAVSGANVLTF.

The chain links TRBV19 to TRBJ1-4; D might be TRBD1 (6 bases). Trimming left V 3 bases short and J 5 bases short, with 13 bases between. The CDR3 is made up of 15 amino acids. Germline V gene data show CDR1 as LNHDA and CDR2 as SQIVND (reference sequence). Here the CDR3 DNA reads TGTGCCAGTAGTATCGGGGGGCTACAGAATGAAAAACTGTTTTTT. Encoded protein: CASSIGGLQNEKLFF.

J is TRBJ2-7 and V is TRBV5-6, with D maybe TRBD2 (6 bases). Germline assignment: CDR1 SGHDT and CDR2 YYEEEE. V shed 4 bases and J shed 0 bases, with 11 bases lying between them. The CDR3 covers 14 residues. CDR3 amino acids: CASSLRTISYEQYF. For the CDR3, the DNA is TGTGCCAGCAGCCTACGGACTATCTCCTACGAGCAGTACTTC.

The gene calls are TRBV5-6 and TRBJ1-2, with D possibly matching TRBD1 (6 bases). Germline loops: CDR1 SGHDT, CDR2 YYEEEE. Trimming pared 4 bases from V and 4 bases from J, leaving 14 bases between. This CDR3 comprises 14 residues. This chain's CDR3 is CASSPVGGAYGYTF. In nucleotides, the CDR3 is TGTGCCAGCAGCCCGGTAGGGGGGGCCTATGGCTACACCTTC.

This clone was observed a handful of times. The chain uses TRBV29-1 and TRBJ2-5; 9 bases map to TRBD2. Germline values: CDR1 SQVTM, CDR2 ANQGSEA. The J segment lost 5 bases and the V segment lost 7 bases, leaving 8 bases of the junction unmatched. There are 13 residues in the CDR3. The CDR3 DNA reads as TGCAGCGGCCGAACTAGCGGGCGGGAGACCCAGTACTTC. Encoded protein: CSGRTSGRETQYF.

The chain is built from TRBV6-5 and TRBJ2-7, with TRBD1 identical over 7 bases. Germline CDR1 and CDR2: MNHEY and SVGAGI. The V gene end was trimmed by 6 bases and the J gene end by 2 bases; junction bases not matched to a gene: 10. The CDR3 has 15 residues. The CDR3 nucleotides are TGTGCCAGCAGGACCCCGGGACAGAGGCCCTACGAGCAGTACTTC. Translation gives CASRTPGQRPYEQYF.

This clone was recorded a few times. The chain has TRBV28 and TRBJ1-1; D gene unclear. The CDR3 consists of 12 residues. Between the trimmed V and J ends, which lost 5 bases and 6 bases, there was a span of 10 bases. CDR1 is MDHEN and CDR2 is SYDVKM in the germline V gene. The CDR3 nucleotides read TGTGCCAGCAGTACCCACGGGGCTGAAGCTTTCTTT. Residues: CASSTHGAEAFF.

This clone came up a few times. V gene TRBV5-6 combines with J gene TRBJ2-3; 12 bases align to TRBD2. CDR3 size: 17 residues. V lost 2 bases to trimming and J lost 4 bases; unmatched junction nucleotides: 8. Per the germline V gene, CDR1 is SGHDT and CDR2 is YYEEEE. As DNA, the CDR3 is TGTGCCAGCAGCTTAGGGCGGCTAGCGGGAGGGGCAGATACGCAGTATTTT. As protein: CASSLGRLAGGADTQYF.

This clone has just one count. The V and J genes are TRBV27 and TRBJ2-7, with 8 bases lining up with TRBD1. V was clipped by 7 bases and J by 5 bases; unmatched bases: 13. CDR1 and CDR2 from the germline V gene are MNHEY and SMNVEV (reference sequence). The CDR3 sequence is 15 residues long. The CDR3 nucleotides are TGTGCCAGCACCAACGTTTTAGGGACAGGAGACGAGCAGTACTTC. The encoded protein is CASTNVLGTGDEQYF.